This record looks at one T cell receptor beta chain sequence and its context. The data stem from a study of blood T cell repertoires in COVID-19. The CDR3 has 15 amino acids. V was pared by 4 bases and J by 0 bases, with 14 bases between. From germline, CDR1 is SGHRS and CDR2 YFSETQ. The method was immunoSEQ multiplex PCR; TCRdb's version includes in-frame clones alone and lacks a portion of them. The repertoire includes 290,000 or so clones, about 90% of them detected once, and more than 2% sits in the top ten. The chain couples TRBV5-1 to TRBJ2-7; D might be TRBD2 (6 bases). The receptor was isolated from a man between 18 and 29 years old with active or convalescent COVID-19. The sequenced sample was peripheral blood. The CDR3, as DNA: TGCGCCAGCAGCCACGGGACTCTCTCCTCCTACGAGCAGTACTTC. It yields the protein CASSHGTLSSYEQYF.